This entry concerns a single TCR beta chain. This record belongs to a study of blood T cell repertoires in COVID-19. Study summary: Researchers got acute and convalescent COVID-19 samples from the United States, Italy and Spain.

The protocol was immunoSEQ multiplex PCR, while the TCRdb copy is restricted to in-frame clones and leaves out a portion. The sample includes 300,000 to 400,000 clones, about 87% of them seen just once. The V end lost 1 base, the J end lost 2 bases, and 5 bases lay between the germline ends. The germline V gene encodes CDR1 SEHNR and CDR2 FQNEAQ (reference sequence). The CDR3 totals 14 residues. Sequencing was performed on peripheral blood. This clonotype was sampled from a woman aged 55 to 70 with COVID-19, enrolled during active disease. The chain recombines TRBV7-9 with TRBJ1-4, with no clear D. Here the CDR3 DNA reads TGTGCCAGCAGCTTAGTGGAGACTAATGAAAAACTGTTTTTT. Translating it yields CASSLVETNEKLFF.